Listed here is a single T cell receptor (beta chain). The sample originates from a study of cytomegalovirus exposure and HLA in healthy donors. Only in-frame clones appear in the TCRdb table, and some are missing; sequencing was by immunoSEQ multiplex PCR. Of 80,000 to 100,000 clones listed, approximately 84% are singletons. Trimming shortened V by 4 bases and J by 1 base, and 15 bases separated the two germline ends. Germline CDR1 reads SGDLS; CDR2 reads YYNGEE. The CDR3 contains 16 residues. This receptor was identified in a man between 18 and 35 years old in good health and CMV-seropositive. The chain carries TRBV9 and TRBJ2-1; D is unclear. The sample consisted of PBMCs. CDR3 in amino acids: CASSLRGGDSYNEQFF. The CDR3 region has the DNA TGTGCCAGCAGCCTGCGTGGCGGAGATTCCTACAATGAGCAGTTCTTC.